The 12 T cell receptor beta chains presented below share a single source sample, sequenced in a study of CD8+CD57+ T cells in acquired aplastic anemia. Sequencing involved patients with CD8+CD57+ cell expansion previously shown by flow cytometry. Genomic DNA, the template, was used for profiling of the TCR beta VDJ and CDR3. MiXCR was run by TCRdb on the reads, yielding one entry per CDR3 protein. The sample shows just over 40,000 distinct CDR3 sequences, approximately 57% of them seen only once. Material: sorted CD4+, CD8+, or CD8+CD57+ T cells (not recorded which) from PBMCs. These receptors were taken from a human donor with aplastic anemia.

This clonotype was detected many times. This chain joins TRBV2 and TRBJ2-7; D is tentatively TRBD1 or TRBD2 (9 bases each). V was clipped by 2 bases and J by 2 bases, with 34 bases between them. Germline CDR1 reads SNHLY; CDR2 reads FYNNEI. The CDR3 spans 22 residues. CDR3 sequence reads: CASSEIRTGVAGLGLATYEQYF. The CDR3, as DNA: TGTGCCAGCAGTGAAATTCGGACAGGGGTAGCGGGCTTGGGACTAGCAACCTACGAGCAGTACTTC.

Of note for this clonotype: A read error may account for a junction end that differs from germline. This sequence joins TRBV15 and TRBJ2-5; TRBD1 matches 7 bases. The CDR3 length is 13 residues. CDR1 is LNHNV, CDR2 YYDKDF, per germline (reference sequence). The CDR3 here is CATSSQDRERRNF. The CDR3 DNA is TGTGCCACCAGCAGCCAAGACAGGGAAAGGCGCAATTTC.

The CDR3, as DNA: TGCAGCGTTCTCTCTGCGGGGGCAGAGGGCTATGGCTACACCTTC. It yields the protein CSVLSAGAEGYGYTF. This sequence joins TRBV29-1 and TRBJ1-2; D might be TRBD1 (6 bases). CDR1 is SQVTM and CDR2 is ANQGSEA in the germline V gene. The V end was cut by 5 bases, the J end by 4 bases, with 20 bases between. The CDR3 is 15 amino acids.

This sequence joins TRBV7-6 and TRBJ2-2; TRBD2 matches at 9 bases. CDR1 is SGHVS and CDR2 is FNYEAQ in the germline V gene. V shed 7 bases and J 7 bases; nucleotides not matched to a gene: 10. This CDR3 is built from 15 residues. The DNA of the CDR3 is TGTGCCAGCACCTCACTGACTAGCGGAAACGGGGAGCTGTTTTTT. Its protein is CASTSLTSGNGELFF.

The chain has TRBV20-1 and TRBJ2-7; D perhaps matches TRBD2 (5 bases). Germline V gene sequence: CDR1 DFQATT, CDR2 SNEGSKA (reference sequence). Trimming took off 0 bases at V and 2 bases at J, with 11 bases between the two ends. This CDR3 contains 14 residues. CDR3 residues: CSARDLDGAYEQYF. The CDR3 nucleotides read TGCAGTGCTAGAGATTTGGACGGGGCCTACGAGCAGTACTTC.

This rearrangement joins TRBV2 to TRBJ1-2, with TRBD1 as a possible D gene (5 bases). CDR3 length equals 15 residues. Germline V gene lookup returns CDR1 SNHLY and CDR2 FYNNEI. The V end was cut by 6 bases, the J end by 4 bases, with 18 bases between. The CDR3 spells CASSYDSRSGYGYTF. CDR3 nucleotide sequence: TGTGCCAGCAGCTACGACAGCCGGTCAGGCTATGGCTACACCTTC.

This clonotype was counted at least ten times. V gene TRBV9 combines with J gene TRBJ2-3; tentative D call: TRBD1 (5 bases). Trimming shortened V by 4 bases and J by 2 bases, and 14 bases separated the two germline ends. The CDR3 has 15 residues. Germline loops: CDR1 SGDLS, CDR2 YYNGEE. The CDR3 nucleotides read TGTGCCAGCAGCCCAGAGACAGTCCCCACAGATACGCAGTATTTT. Its protein is CASSPETVPTDTQYF.

V gene TRBV10-3 combines with J gene TRBJ1-2; D is perhaps TRBD1 (5 bases). Germline CDR1 reads ENHRY; CDR2 reads SYGVKD. V shed 11 bases and J shed 6 bases, with 25 bases lying between them. CDR3 length: 15 residues. The CDR3 protein is CAARRRGNEFDGYTF. Here the CDR3 DNA reads TGTGCCGCACGCCGAAGGGGCAATGAGTTCGATGGCTACACCTTC.

Concerning this clonotype itself: One junction end does not reproduce the germline sequence, and a read error may be involved. CDR3 bases: TGCAGCGTTGAAGGTCGTTACGGGGGGCGGGACAATGAGCAATTCTTC. Its translation: CSVEGRYGGRDNEQFF. The chain is built from TRBV29-1 and TRBJ2-1; perhaps TRBD2 as D (7 bases). The germline CDR1 and CDR2 sequences are SQVTM and ANQGSEA. This CDR3 has 16 residues.

The rearrangement links TRBV28 to TRBJ2-2, with D maybe TRBD1 (6 bases). Trimming shortened V by 5 bases and J by 5 bases, and 12 bases separated the two germline ends. The CDR3 is made up of 14 amino acids. Germline V gene data show CDR1 as MDHEN and CDR2 as SYDVKM. Here the CDR3 DNA reads TGTGCCAGCAGTCACATACAGGGAACCGGGGAGCTGTTTTTT. It is translated as CASSHIQGTGELFF. Combining the CDR3 with reference TRBV28 and TRBJ2-2 gives the whole variable domain DVKVTQSSRYLVKRTGEKVFLECVQDMDHENMFWYRQDPGLGLRLIYFSYDVKMKEKGDIPEGYSVSREKKERFSLILESASTNQTSMYLCASSHIQGTGELFFGEGSRLTVL.

V usage is TRBV20-1 and J usage is TRBJ1-2; D unclear. V was shortened by 0 bases and J by 7 bases, with 12 bases between the two germline ends. CDR1 and CDR2 (germline): DFQATT, SNEGSKA (reference sequence). The CDR3 is made up of 13 amino acids. In DNA form, the CDR3 reads TGCAGTGCTAGAGATTCGGGGTGGGTTGGCTACACCTTC. It yields the protein CSARDSGWVGYTF.

The rearrangement joins TRBV7-9 to TRBJ1-2; perhaps TRBD1 as D (5 bases). This CDR3 has 14 amino acids. Deletions cut 4 bases from V and 4 bases from J, with 13 bases between. Germline V CDR1 and CDR2: SEHNR, FQNEAQ (reference sequence). The CDR3 region is CASSYRGGTYGYTF. The CDR3 DNA reads TGTGCCAGCAGCTACCGGGGGGGGACCTATGGCTACACCTTC.